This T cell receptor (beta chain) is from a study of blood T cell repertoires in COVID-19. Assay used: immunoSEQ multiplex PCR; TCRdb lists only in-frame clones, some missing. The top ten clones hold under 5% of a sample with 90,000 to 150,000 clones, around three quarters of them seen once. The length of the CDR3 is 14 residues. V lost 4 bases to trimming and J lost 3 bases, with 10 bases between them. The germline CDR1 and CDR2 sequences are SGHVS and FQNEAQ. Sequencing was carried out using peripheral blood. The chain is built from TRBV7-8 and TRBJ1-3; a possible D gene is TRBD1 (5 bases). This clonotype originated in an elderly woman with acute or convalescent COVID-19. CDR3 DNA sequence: TGTGCCAGCAGCTACCGGGGGGTTGGAAACACCATATATTTT. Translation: CASSYRGVGNTIYF.